The 23 T cell receptor beta chains in this list originate from one sample, sequenced in a study of cytomegalovirus exposure and HLA in healthy donors. PCR primers comprised 60 Vbeta and 13 Jbeta primers. TCRdb's table, derived via immunoSEQ multiplex PCR, lists solely in-frame clones and lacks some. The table lists 100,000 to 150,000 clones, roughly four fifths of them singletons. The sequenced material came from PBMCs. The receptors here all came from a man aged 45 to 65 in good health and CMV-seronegative.

The chain uses TRBV7-9 and TRBJ2-7; 13 bases match TRBD2. Looked up from germline, CDR1 is SEHNR and CDR2 is FQNEAQ (reference sequence). The CDR3 length is 14 residues. Trimming removed 5 bases from V and 6 bases from J; junction bases left unmatched: 4. The CDR3 protein is CASSPTSGGGEQYF. Here the CDR3 DNA reads TGTGCCAGCAGCCCCACTAGCGGGGGGGGCGAGCAGTACTTC.

This clone was seen a few times. The chain employs TRBV28 and TRBJ2-3, with D tentatively TRBD1 (7 bases). Germline V gene data show CDR1 as MDHEN and CDR2 as SYDVKM. CDR3 size: 15 residues. V was trimmed by 4 bases and J by 4 bases, leaving 15 bases between them. The CDR3 sequence: CASSSDPRGADTQYF. CDR3 sequence (DNA): TGTGCCAGCAGTTCTGACCCCAGGGGGGCAGATACGCAGTATTTT.

The genes are TRBV7-9 and TRBJ2-5; a weak D match, TRBD1 (6 bases). The CDR3 consists of 12 residues. Per germline, CDR1 SEHNR and CDR2 FQNEAQ (reference sequence). V shed 3 bases and J shed 10 bases, with 12 bases lying between them. CDR3 sequence reads: CASSLPLGGQYF. Written as DNA, the CDR3 is TGTGCCAGCAGCTTGCCCCTAGGGGGCCAGTACTTC.

The rearrangement links TRBV5-1 to TRBJ2-7; 8 nucleotides match TRBD1. Germline assignment: CDR1 SGHRS and CDR2 YFSETQ. The V gene end was trimmed by 2 bases and the J gene end by 5 bases; junction bases not matched to a gene: 9. The CDR3 totals 15 residues. The CDR3 sequence is CASSLNGQGRDEQYV. CDR3 in DNA: TGCGCCAGCAGCTTAAATGGACAGGGACGTGACGAGCAGTACGTC.

The rearrangement joins TRBV28 to TRBJ2-1; 9 bases match TRBD1. This CDR3 region has 15 residues. The V and J ends lost 5 bases and 4 bases, in that order; junction bases with no gene match: 6. The V gene's germline CDR1 is MDHEN and CDR2 SYDVKM. The CDR3: CASSVTGTGYNEQFF. CDR3 DNA sequence: TGTGCCAGCAGTGTGACCGGGACAGGGTACAATGAGCAGTTCTTC.

The table lists this clone with a few counts. DNA for the CDR3: TGTGCCAGCAGCTTGCTAAGGGCGGGAGCTTTCTTT. Protein product: CASSLLRAGAFF. V and J are TRBV5-5 and TRBJ1-1; no reliable D call. Germline V lookup: CDR1 SGHKS, CDR2 YYEKEE (reference sequence). The CDR3 runs to 12 residues. V was shortened by 1 base and J by 10 bases, with 11 bases between the two germline ends.

V and J are TRBV25-1 and TRBJ2-7; tentatively, D is TRBD1 (5 bases). The CDR3 length is 12 residues. Trimming shortened V by 4 bases and J by 12 bases, and 16 bases separated the two germline ends. CDR1 MGHDK and CDR2 SYGVNS come from the germline V gene. Written as DNA, the CDR3 is TGTGCCAGCAGTGCCTGGGGCCCTGCCCCGTACTTC. This codes for CASSAWGPAPYF.

The chain joins TRBV6-1 to TRBJ2-2; 9 nucleotides match TRBD1. The germline CDR1 and CDR2 sequences are MNHNS and SASEGT. V lost 6 bases and J lost 4; bases outside the gene matches: 3. The CDR3 is 14 amino acids. Here the CDR3 reads CASRDRGGTGELFF. CDR3 DNA: TGTGCCAGCAGGGACAGGGGCGGCACCGGGGAGCTGTTTTTT.

This clone occurred once. The V and J genes are TRBV5-1 and TRBJ2-1; 16 bases are shared with TRBD2. This CDR3 comprises 18 residues. Losses at the gene ends were 2 bases for V and 7 bases for J; bases not matched to a gene: 9. Germline CDR1 and CDR2: SGHRS and YFSETQ. CDR3 residues: CASSLAGTSGGAGNEQFF. CDR3 sequence (DNA): TGCGCCAGCAGCTTAGCCGGGACTAGCGGGGGGGCAGGTAATGAGCAGTTCTTC.

CDR3 protein: CASSQDDGVRGYTF. As DNA, the CDR3 is TGTGCCAGCAGCCAAGACGACGGGGTTCGGGGCTACACCTTC. The chain is built from TRBV4-2 and TRBJ1-2; D is undetermined. Germline-derived CDR1 and CDR2 are LGHNA and YNFKEQ. Between the trimmed V and J ends, which lost 0 bases and 8 bases, there was a span of 13 bases. This CDR3 spans 14 amino acids.

The chain links TRBV10-3 to TRBJ2-7; 7 nucleotides align to TRBD1. CDR3 length equals 14 residues. From germline, CDR1 is ENHRY and CDR2 SYGVKD. The V and J ends lost 6 bases and 2 bases, in that order; junction bases with no gene match: 7. CDR3 nucleotides: TGTGCCATCAGCCTGACAGGGCGGACCTACGAGCAGTACTTC. Protein sequence: CAISLTGRTYEQYF.

The chain is built from TRBV18 and TRBJ2-1; 7 bases align to TRBD1. The CDR3 spans 14 residues. The V segment lost 8 bases and the J segment 5 bases; nucleotides outside the gene matches: 9. From germline, CDR1 is KGHSH and CDR2 LQKENI. The DNA of the CDR3 is TGTGCCAGCCTAACCGGGACAGAGGACAATGAGCAGTTCTTC. Translated: CASLTGTEDNEQFF.

J is TRBJ2-2 and V is TRBV9, with 7 bases identical to TRBD2. The germline CDR1 and CDR2 sequences are SGDLS and YYNGEE. The CDR3 sequence is 15 residues long. With 3 bases clipped from V and 3 bases from J, the junction kept 5 bases outside the gene matches. The chain's CDR3 is CASSASGVDTGELFF. In DNA form, the CDR3 reads TGTGCCAGCAGCGCCAGCGGGGTGGACACCGGGGAGCTGTTTTTT.

A few counts support this clone. This chain uses TRBV5-1 with TRBJ2-1; weak D call: TRBD2 (5 bases). Germline lookup yields CDR1 SGHRS and CDR2 YFSETQ. The CDR3 extends over 15 amino acids. The germline V and J ends were trimmed by 4 bases and 0 bases, with 11 bases remaining between them. This chain's CDR3 is CASSLSGSSYNEQFF. CDR3 sequence (DNA): TGCGCCAGCAGCCTGTCGGGGAGCTCCTACAATGAGCAGTTCTTC.

This chain connects TRBV19 to TRBJ2-5; the match to TRBD2 covers 10 bases. This CDR3 spans 16 amino acids. Germline CDR1 LNHDA, CDR2 SQIVND (reference sequence). V trimming: 4 bases; J trimming: 5 bases; junction bases outside the gene matches: 10. The CDR3 reads CASSTGTSDGEETQYF. For the CDR3, the DNA is TGTGCCAGTAGTACGGGGACTAGCGATGGAGAGGAGACCCAGTACTTC. Combining the CDR3 with reference TRBV19 and TRBJ2-5 gives the whole variable domain DGGITQSPKYLFRKEGQNVTLSCEQNLNHDAMYWYRQDPGQGLRLIYYSQIVNDFQKGDIAEGYSVSREKKESFPLTVTSAQKNPTAFYLCASSTGTSDGEETQYFGPGTRLLVL.

This clone occurred a few times. This chain uses TRBV7-3 with TRBJ1-1; 9 positions agree with TRBD1. The length of the CDR3 is 15 residues. Per the germline V gene, CDR1 is SGHTA and CDR2 is FQGTGA. J gave up 6 bases and V 2 bases, and 7 bases lay outside the gene matches. CDR3: CASSLPGTGRAEAFF. DNA of the CDR3: TGTGCCAGCAGCTTACCCGGGACAGGGAGAGCTGAAGCTTTCTTT.

The genes are TRBV7-2 and TRBJ2-1; TRBD1 might be the D (6 bases). The CDR3 length is 14 residues. The V end lost 5 bases, the J end lost 0 bases, and 8 bases lay between the germline ends. CDR1 and CDR2 (germline): SGHTA, FQGNSA. Here the CDR3 reads CASSTGSSYNEQFF. CDR3 nucleotide sequence: TGTGCCAGCAGCACAGGGTCCTCCTACAATGAGCAGTTCTTC. The variable domain in full, completed from reference TRBV7-2 and TRBJ2-1, reads GAGVSQSPSNKVTEKGKDVELRCDPISGHTALYWYRQSLGQGLEFLIYFQGNSAPDKSGLPSDRFSAERTGGSVSTLTIQRTQQEDSAVYLCASSTGSSYNEQFFGPGTRLTVL.

The CDR3 loop reads CASSRDSGYTF. The DNA of the CDR3 is TGTGCCAGCAGTCGCGACTCTGGCTACACCTTC. The chain joins TRBV7-2 to TRBJ1-2; D is uncertain. CDR3 size: 11 residues. Germline V CDR1 and CDR2: SGHTA, FQGNSA. The V end was cut by 6 bases, the J end by 7 bases, with 9 bases between.

Only one count was recorded for this clone. A read error may produce the germline difference seen at one junction end. The genes are TRBV4-2 and TRBJ1-1; D may be TRBD1 (6 bases). Germline-derived CDR1 and CDR2 are LGHNA and YNFKEQ. CDR3 length equals 15 residues. The CDR3 protein is CASSQGSRGSTETFF. In DNA form, the CDR3 reads TGTGCCAGCAGCCAAGGGTCCAGGGGTTCCACTGAAACTTTCTTT.

The J gene is TRBJ1-6, the V gene TRBV11-2; D gene uncertain. The length of the CDR3 is 15 residues. With 5 bases removed from V and 0 bases from J, the gap between germline ends came to 8 bases. Germline V gene sequence: CDR1 SGHAT, CDR2 FQNNGV. For the CDR3, the DNA is TGTGCCAGCAGCCCGCGAAGCTCCTATAATTCACCCCTCCACTTT. Translating it yields CASSPRSSYNSPLHF.

This chain connects TRBV4-3 to TRBJ2-7, with 11 bases aligning to TRBD2. Trimming cost V 1 base and J 2 bases; bases outside gene matches: 1. The CDR3 is made up of 15 amino acids. CDR1 and CDR2 (germline): LGHNA, YSLEER. DNA of the CDR3: TGCGCCAGCAGCCAAGCACTAGCGGGGGCCTACGAGCAGTACTTC. The encoded protein is CASSQALAGAYEQYF.

The chain joins TRBV19 to TRBJ1-5; the D gene is possibly TRBD1 (5 bases). V shed 3 bases and J shed 2 bases, with 17 bases lying between them. Germline V gene sequence: CDR1 LNHDA, CDR2 SQIVND (reference sequence). There are 17 residues in the CDR3. The DNA of the CDR3 is TGTGCCAGTAGTATGCAAACCCCAGGGATCGGCAATCAGCCCCAGCATTTT. It translates to CASSMQTPGIGNQPQHF. Complete variable domain (other parts from reference TRBV19 and TRBJ1-5): DGGITQSPKYLFRKEGQNVTLSCEQNLNHDAMYWYRQDPGQGLRLIYYSQIVNDFQKGDIAEGYSVSREKKESFPLTVTSAQKNPTAFYLCASSMQTPGIGNQPQHFGDGTRLSIL.

The V gene is TRBV5-1, the J gene TRBJ1-6; 8 nucleotides agree with TRBD1. CDR1 is SGHRS and CDR2 is YFSETQ in the germline V gene. The CDR3 loop spans 17 amino acids. V lost 1 base and J lost 9; bases outside the gene matches: 12. DNA for the CDR3: TGCGCCAGCAGCTTGCGGGGAACGGGACAGGAGGGTTCACCCCTCCACTTT. Its translation is CASSLRGTGQEGSPLHF.